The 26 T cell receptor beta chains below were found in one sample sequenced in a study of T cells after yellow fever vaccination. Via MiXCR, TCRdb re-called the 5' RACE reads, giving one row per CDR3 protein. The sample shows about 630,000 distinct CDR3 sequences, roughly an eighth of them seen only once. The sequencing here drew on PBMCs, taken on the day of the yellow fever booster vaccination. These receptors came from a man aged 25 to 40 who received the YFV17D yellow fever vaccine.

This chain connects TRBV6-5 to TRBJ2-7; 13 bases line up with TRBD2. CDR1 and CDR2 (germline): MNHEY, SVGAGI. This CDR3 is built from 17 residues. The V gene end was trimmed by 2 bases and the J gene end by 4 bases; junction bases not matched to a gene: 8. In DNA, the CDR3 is TGTGCCAGCAGTTACCTCGGGACTAGCGGGATAATGTACGAGCAGTACTTC. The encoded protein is CASSYLGTSGIMYEQYF.

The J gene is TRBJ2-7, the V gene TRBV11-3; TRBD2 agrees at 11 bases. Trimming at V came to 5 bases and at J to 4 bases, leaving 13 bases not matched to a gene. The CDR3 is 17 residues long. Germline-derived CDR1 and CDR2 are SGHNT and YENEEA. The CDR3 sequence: CASSPSKGLAAGYEQYF. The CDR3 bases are TGTGCCAGCAGCCCCTCCAAGGGACTAGCGGCCGGATACGAGCAGTACTTC.

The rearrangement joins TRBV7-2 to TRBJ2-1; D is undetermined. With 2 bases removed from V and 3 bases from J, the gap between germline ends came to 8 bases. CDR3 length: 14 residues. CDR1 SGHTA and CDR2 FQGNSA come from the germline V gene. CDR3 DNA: TGTGCCAGCAGCTTAACTGACTTCTACAATGAGCAGTTCTTC. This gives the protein CASSLTDFYNEQFF.

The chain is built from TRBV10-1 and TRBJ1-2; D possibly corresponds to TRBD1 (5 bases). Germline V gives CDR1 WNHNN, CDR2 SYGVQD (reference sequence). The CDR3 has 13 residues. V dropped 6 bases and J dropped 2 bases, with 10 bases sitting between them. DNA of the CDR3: TGCGCCAGCAGCAAGGGGATAAACTATGGCTACACCTTC. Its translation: CASSKGINYGYTF.

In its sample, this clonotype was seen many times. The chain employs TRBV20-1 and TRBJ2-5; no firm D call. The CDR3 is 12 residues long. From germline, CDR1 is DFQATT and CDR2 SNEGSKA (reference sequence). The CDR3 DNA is TGCAGCGCCAGCAGGAGCCAAGAGACCCAGTACTTC. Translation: CSASRSQETQYF.

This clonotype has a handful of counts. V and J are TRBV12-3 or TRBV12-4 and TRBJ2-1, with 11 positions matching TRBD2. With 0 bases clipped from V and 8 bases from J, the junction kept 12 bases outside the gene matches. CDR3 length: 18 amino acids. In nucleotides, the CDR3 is TGTGCCAGCAGTTTAGCGCTAATAGCGGGAGGGTACGAATATGAGCAGTTCTTC. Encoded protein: CASSLALIAGGYEYEQFF.

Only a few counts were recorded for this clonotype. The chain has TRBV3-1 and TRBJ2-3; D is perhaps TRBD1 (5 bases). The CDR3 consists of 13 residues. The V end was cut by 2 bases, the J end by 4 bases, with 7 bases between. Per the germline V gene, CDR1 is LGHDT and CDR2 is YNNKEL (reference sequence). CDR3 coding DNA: TGTGCCAGCAGCCAAAGGGGATCAGATACGCAGTATTTT. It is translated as CASSQRGSDTQYF.

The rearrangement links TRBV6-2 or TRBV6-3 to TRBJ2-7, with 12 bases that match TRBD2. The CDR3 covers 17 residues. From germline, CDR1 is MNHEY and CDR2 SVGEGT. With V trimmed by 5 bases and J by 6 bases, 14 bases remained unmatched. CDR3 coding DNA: TGTGCCAGCAGTAAAGGAGTGACTAGCGGGAGCCGCGGCGAGCAGTACTTC. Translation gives CASSKGVTSGSRGEQYF.

As DNA, the CDR3 is TGCAGTGCCCGACGGGGGCTAGCGGGCCTCCGGAACTACGAGCAGTACTTC. This translates into CSARRGLAGLRNYEQYF. This sequence joins TRBV20-1 and TRBJ2-7; 8 bases match TRBD2. The CDR3 runs 17 residues. Germline assignment: CDR1 DFQATT and CDR2 SNEGSKA (reference sequence). V gave up 6 bases and J gave up 3 bases; unmatched junction bases: 19.

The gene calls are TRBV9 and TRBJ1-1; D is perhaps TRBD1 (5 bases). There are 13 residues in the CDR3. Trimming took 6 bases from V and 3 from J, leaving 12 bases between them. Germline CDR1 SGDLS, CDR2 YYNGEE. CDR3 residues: CASMGGGYTEAFF. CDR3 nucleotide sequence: TGTGCCAGCATGGGGGGGGGGTACACTGAAGCTTTCTTT.

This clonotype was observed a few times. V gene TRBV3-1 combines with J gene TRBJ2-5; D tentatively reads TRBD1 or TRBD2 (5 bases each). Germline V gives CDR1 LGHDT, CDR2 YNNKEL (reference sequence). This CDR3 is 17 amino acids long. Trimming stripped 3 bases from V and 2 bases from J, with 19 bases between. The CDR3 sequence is CASSHLSFGTSQETQYF. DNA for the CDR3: TGTGCCAGCAGCCATCTTTCCTTCGGGACCAGTCAAGAGACCCAGTACTTC.

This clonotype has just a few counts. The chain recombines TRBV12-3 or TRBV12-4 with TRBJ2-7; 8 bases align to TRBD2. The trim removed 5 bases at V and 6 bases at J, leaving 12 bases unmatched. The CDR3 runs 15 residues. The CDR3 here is CASSPTFGTSREQYF. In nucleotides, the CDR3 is TGTGCCAGCAGTCCAACCTTCGGGACTAGTCGCGAGCAGTACTTC.

Here the CDR3 DNA reads TGTGCCAGCAAAACCATAGGCCCAAATGGGGAGACCCAGTACTTC. This translates into CASKTIGPNGETQYF. J is TRBJ2-5 and V is TRBV6-1; D gene ambiguous. The CDR3 covers 15 residues. The germline CDR1 and CDR2 sequences are MNHNS and SASEGT. V shed 7 bases and J shed 5 bases, with 20 bases lying between them.

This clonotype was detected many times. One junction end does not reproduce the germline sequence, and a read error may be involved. CDR3 in amino acids: CASSLGPTGELFF. Written as DNA, the CDR3 is TGTGCCAGCAGCTTGGGTCCGACCGGGGAGCTGTTTTTT. V and J are TRBV5-1 and TRBJ2-2; D is unclear. CDR3 length: 13 amino acids. Looked up from germline, CDR1 is SGHRS and CDR2 is YFSETQ.

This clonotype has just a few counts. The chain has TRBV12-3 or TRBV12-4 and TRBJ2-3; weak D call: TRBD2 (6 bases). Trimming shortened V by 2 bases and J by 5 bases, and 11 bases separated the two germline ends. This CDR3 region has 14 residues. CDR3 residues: CASSLIVGGDTQYF. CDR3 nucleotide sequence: TGTGCCAGCAGTTTAATAGTCGGGGGAGATACGCAGTATTTT.

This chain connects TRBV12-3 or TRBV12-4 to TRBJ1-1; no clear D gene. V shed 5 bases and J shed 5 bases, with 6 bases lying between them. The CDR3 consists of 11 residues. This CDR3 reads CASSTGTEAFF. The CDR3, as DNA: TGTGCCAGCAGTACCGGGACTGAAGCTTTCTTT.

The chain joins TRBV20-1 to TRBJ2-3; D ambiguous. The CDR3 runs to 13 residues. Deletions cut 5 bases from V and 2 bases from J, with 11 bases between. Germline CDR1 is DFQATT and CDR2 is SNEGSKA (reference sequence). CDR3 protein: CSALRVDTDTQYF. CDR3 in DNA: TGCAGTGCTCTTCGAGTTGACACAGATACGCAGTATTTT.

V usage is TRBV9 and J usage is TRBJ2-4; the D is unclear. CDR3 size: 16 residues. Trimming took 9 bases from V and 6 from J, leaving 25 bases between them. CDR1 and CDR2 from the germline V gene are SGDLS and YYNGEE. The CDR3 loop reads CATPTKETWSPNIQYF. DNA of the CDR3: TGTGCCACTCCGACAAAGGAGACTTGGAGCCCAAACATTCAGTACTTC.

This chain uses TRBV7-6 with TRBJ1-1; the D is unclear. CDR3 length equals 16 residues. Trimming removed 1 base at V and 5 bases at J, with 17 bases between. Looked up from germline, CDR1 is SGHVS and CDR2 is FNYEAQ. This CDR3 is CASSLGRAEERTEAFF. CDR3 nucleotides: TGTGCCAGCAGCTTAGGACGGGCGGAGGAGAGGACTGAAGCTTTCTTT.

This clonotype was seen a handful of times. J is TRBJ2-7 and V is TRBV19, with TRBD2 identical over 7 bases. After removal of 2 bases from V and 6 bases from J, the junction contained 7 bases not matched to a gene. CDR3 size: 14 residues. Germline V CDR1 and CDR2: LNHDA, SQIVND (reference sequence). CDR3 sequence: CASSIYAGASEQYF. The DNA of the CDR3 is TGTGCCAGTAGTATATACGCGGGAGCCTCCGAGCAGTACTTC.

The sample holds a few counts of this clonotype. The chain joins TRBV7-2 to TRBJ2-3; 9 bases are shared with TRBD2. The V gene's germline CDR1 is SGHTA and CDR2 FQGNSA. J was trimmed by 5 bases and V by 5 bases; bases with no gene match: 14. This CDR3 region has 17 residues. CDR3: CASSRLFQRGDGDTQYF. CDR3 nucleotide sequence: TGTGCCAGCAGCCGACTTTTCCAGCGGGGGGATGGAGATACGCAGTATTTT.

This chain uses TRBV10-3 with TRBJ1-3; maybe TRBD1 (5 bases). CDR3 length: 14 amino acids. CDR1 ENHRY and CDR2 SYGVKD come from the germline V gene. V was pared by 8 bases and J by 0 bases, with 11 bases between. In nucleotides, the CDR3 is TGTGCCATCGGTGGGAGGGGCTCTGGAAACACCATATATTTT. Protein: CAIGGRGSGNTIYF.

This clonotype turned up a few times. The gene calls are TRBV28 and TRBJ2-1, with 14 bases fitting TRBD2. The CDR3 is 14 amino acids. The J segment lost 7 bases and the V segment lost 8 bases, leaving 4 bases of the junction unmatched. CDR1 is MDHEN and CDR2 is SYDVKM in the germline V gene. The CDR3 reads CASGLAGGWNEQFF. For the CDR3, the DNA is TGTGCCAGCGGACTAGCGGGAGGTTGGAATGAGCAGTTCTTC.

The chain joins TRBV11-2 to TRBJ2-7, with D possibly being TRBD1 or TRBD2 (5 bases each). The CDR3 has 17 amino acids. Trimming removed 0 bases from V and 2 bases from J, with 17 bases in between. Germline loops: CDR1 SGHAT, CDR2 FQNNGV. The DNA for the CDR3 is TGTGCCAGCAGCTTAGATCGTGTCGGGACCTCTACCTACGAGCAGTACTTC. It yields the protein CASSLDRVGTSTYEQYF.

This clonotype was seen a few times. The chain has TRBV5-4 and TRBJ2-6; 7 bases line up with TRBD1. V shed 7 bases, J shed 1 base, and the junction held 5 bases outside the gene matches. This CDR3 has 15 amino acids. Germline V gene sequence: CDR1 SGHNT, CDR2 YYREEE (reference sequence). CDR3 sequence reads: CASRGGLSGANVLTF. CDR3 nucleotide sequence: TGTGCCAGCCGAGGGGGCCTATCTGGGGCCAACGTCCTGACTTTC.

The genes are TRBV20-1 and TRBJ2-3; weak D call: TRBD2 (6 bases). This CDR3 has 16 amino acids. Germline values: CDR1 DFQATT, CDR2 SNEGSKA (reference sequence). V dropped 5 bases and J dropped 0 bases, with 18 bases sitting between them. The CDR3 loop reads CSAQSPIAASTDTQYF. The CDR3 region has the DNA TGCAGTGCTCAGTCTCCAATAGCGGCTAGCACAGATACGCAGTATTTT.